Listed here are 16 T cell receptor beta chains from one sample, sequenced in a study of CXCR3-negative and CXCR3-positive naive CD8 T cells. The method, 5' RACE with UMI labels, was used to prepare the TRB cDNA libraries. No DNA is given; TCRdb re-called the 5' RACE reads and lists each CDR3 protein once. The sample spans about 130,000 distinct CDR3 sequences; the ten largest clones claim approximately 0.46%. Sequencing was done on a sample of naive CXCR3- CD8+ T cells from blood. Subset here: CD45RO-CCR7+CD27+CD95- naive CD8+ T cells lacking CXCR3 (TNR3-). The receptors derive from a human donor in good health. Some clones in this sample may be carry-over from other donors' samples.

The chain joins TRBV9 to TRBJ2-2; without DNA, the TCRdb call of TRBD1 cannot be checked. This CDR3 comprises 16 residues. Germline-derived CDR1 and CDR2 are SGDLS and YYNGEE. CDR3 residues: CASSVLAGVNTGELFF.

The V call is TRBV28, the J call TRBJ1-5; TCRdb returns TRBD1, unconfirmable since there is no DNA. Germline V gene sequence: CDR1 MDHEN, CDR2 SYDVKM. The CDR3 is 13 amino acids. The CDR3 here is CASSVTGSQPQHF.

This chain joins TRBV5-1 and TRBJ2-7; as DNA is missing, the TRBD1 call by TCRdb cannot be tested. The CDR3 is 15 residues long. Per the germline V gene, CDR1 is SGHRS and CDR2 is YFSETQ. CDR3 amino acids: CASSKPDRGSDEQYF.

The chain carries TRBV7-9 and TRBJ2-1; the D call of TRBD1 rests on TCRdb alone, since no DNA is present to check it. Germline assignment: CDR1 SEHNR and CDR2 FQNEAQ (reference sequence). The CDR3 sequence is 15 residues long. This chain's CDR3 is CASSSKADRYNEQFF.

The V call is TRBV7-8, the J call TRBJ2-7; TCRdb indicates TRBD1, and absent DNA this call remains unverified. The CDR3 length is 17 residues. CDR1 is SGHVS and CDR2 is FQNEAQ in the germline V gene. The CDR3 is CASSFNPRQGELDEQYF.

V and J are TRBV12-3 or TRBV12-4 and TRBJ2-2; TCRdb picks TRBD1, but there is no DNA to check that call. The CDR3 extends over 15 amino acids. CDR3 sequence: CASSQEGLGTGELFF.

The chain links TRBV7-8 to TRBJ2-3; TCRdb's D call of TRBD2 is untestable without DNA. The CDR3 contains 17 residues. Germline loops: CDR1 SGHVS, CDR2 FQNEAQ. The CDR3 sequence: CASSLGGLGGGIHTQYF.

V and J are TRBV19 and TRBJ2-1; TCRdb's D call of TRBD1 is untestable without DNA. The length of the CDR3 is 16 residues. Germline CDR1 reads LNHDA; CDR2 reads SQIVND (reference sequence). The chain's CDR3 is CASSIQDGDLGNEQFF. The full variable domain, its missing parts supplied by reference TRBV19 and TRBJ2-1, is DGGITQSPKYLFRKEGQNVTLSCEQNLNHDAMYWYRQDPGQGLRLIYYSQIVNDFQKGDIAEGYSVSREKKESFPLTVTSAQKNPTAFYLCASSIQDGDLGNEQFFGPGTRLTVL.

This chain connects TRBV12-3 or TRBV12-4 to TRBJ2-2; TCRdb indicates TRBD1, and absent DNA this call remains unverified. There are 16 residues in the CDR3. The CDR3 reads CASSPGRGQGTGELFF.

The V and J genes are TRBV7-9 and TRBJ2-5; TCRdb picks TRBD1, but there is no DNA to check that call. Germline CDR1 SEHNR, CDR2 FQNEAQ (reference sequence). The CDR3 contains 17 residues. CDR3 protein: CASTVLAPKRAQETQYF.

The chain is built from TRBV5-6 and TRBJ2-1. This CDR3 is 12 amino acids long. The germline V gene encodes CDR1 SGHDT and CDR2 YYEEEE. CDR3 amino acids: CASSSLQDEQFF.

The chain is built from TRBV12-3 or TRBV12-4 and TRBJ1-5; the TCRdb call, TRBD1, lacks DNA for checking. This CDR3 is built from 14 residues. The CDR3 sequence is CASSSQGEDQPQHF.

CDR3 protein: CASSHGGGEQFF. The V call is TRBV11-2, the J call TRBJ2-1; TCRdb's D call of TRBD2 is untestable without DNA. Germline V lookup: CDR1 SGHAT, CDR2 FQNNGV. The CDR3 is 12 amino acids.

J is TRBJ2-1 and V is TRBV19; TCRdb calls TRBD2, which cannot be checked without DNA. The CDR3 extends over 13 amino acids. The V gene's germline CDR1 is LNHDA and CDR2 SQIVND (reference sequence). This CDR3 reads CASSIVSANEQFF.

The CDR3 sequence is CASSRSGTTLSYEQYF. This chain links TRBV12-3 or TRBV12-4 with TRBJ2-7; absent DNA, TCRdb's TRBD1 call cannot be checked. The CDR3 loop spans 16 amino acids.

This rearrangement joins TRBV7-7 to TRBJ2-7; as DNA is missing, the TRBD1 call by TCRdb cannot be tested. This CDR3 spans 13 amino acids. Germline assignment: CDR1 SSHAT and CDR2 FNYEAQ (reference sequence). CDR3: CASSVVQGYEQYF.